The present T cell receptor beta chain was sequenced within a study of shared clonotypes between healthy human individuals. Study-level points and caveats: When naive CD4 clonotypes were compared across a few donors, approximately 4.9% were shared.

Evenly divided among several immunoSEQ plates was the genomic DNA of each subset. On sorted subsets, replicate PCRs used 150 to 250 ng DNA, or some 28,000 T cell genomes. TCRdb's copy holds only in-frame clones and misses some; the assay was immunoSEQ multiplex PCR. The data contain some 1,100,000 clones, 75% to 85% of them singletons. About this clone itself: Its antigen is still unknown.

Material for sequencing was memory CD4+ T cells from PBMCs. Subset of the sample: CD45RA-negative fraction. This sequence originates from a man aged 18 to 30 in good health. Some clones in this sample may be carry-over from other donors' samples.

The CDR3 loop reads CASSLVRGGMIKQFF. CDR3 nucleotides: TGTGCCAGCAGCTTAGTTAGGGGAGGGATGATTAAGCAGTTCTTC. The rearrangement links TRBV7-9 to TRBJ2-1, with 7 bases lining up with TRBD2. From germline, CDR1 is SEHNR and CDR2 FQNEAQ (reference sequence). This CDR3 is 15 amino acids long. V dropped 1 base and J dropped 11; count of bases not matched to a gene: 11.